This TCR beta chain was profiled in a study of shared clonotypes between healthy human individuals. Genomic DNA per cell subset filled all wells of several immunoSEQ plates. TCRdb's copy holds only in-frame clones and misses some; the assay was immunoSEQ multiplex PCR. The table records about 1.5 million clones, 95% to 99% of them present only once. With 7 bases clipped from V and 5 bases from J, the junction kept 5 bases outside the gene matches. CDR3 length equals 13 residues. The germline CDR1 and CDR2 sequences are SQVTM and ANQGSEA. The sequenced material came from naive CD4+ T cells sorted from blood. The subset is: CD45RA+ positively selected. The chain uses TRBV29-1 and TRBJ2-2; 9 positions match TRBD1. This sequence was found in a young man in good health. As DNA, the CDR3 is TGCAGCGGGCACAGGGGGCGAACCGGGGAGCTGTTTTTT. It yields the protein CSGHRGRTGELFF.